Each of the 8 T cell receptor beta chains below was sequenced from the same sample in a study of PD-1 blockade in classical Hodgkin lymphoma. Brentuximab vedotin exposure varied among the patients, all of whom had relapsed after autologous stem cell transplantation. Sequencing used immunoSEQ multiplex PCR; TCRdb keeps in-frame clones, though not all of them. In the table there are about 12,000 clones, around 80% of which are singletons. The sample consisted of peripheral blood mononuclear cells (PBMCs), taken at baseline. These receptors were obtained from a human donor with classical Hodgkin lymphoma.

The chain is built from TRBV4-3 and TRBJ1-6; the D gene is possibly TRBD1 (6 bases). CDR3 length equals 16 residues. The germline V gene encodes CDR1 LGHNA and CDR2 YSLEER. The V gene lost 3 bases and the J gene lost 3 bases, with 12 bases spanning the gap. CDR3 nucleotide sequence: TGCGCCAGCAGCCAGGTCCGAGGGGGCTATAATTCACCCCTCCACTTT. Protein sequence: CASSQVRGGYNSPLHF.

The rearrangement uses TRBV9 and TRBJ2-3; perhaps TRBD1 as D (6 bases). This CDR3 contains 15 residues. V was pared by 0 bases and J by 2 bases, with 10 bases between. Germline V gene data show CDR1 as SGDLS and CDR2 as YYNGEE. CDR3: CASSVDGTSTDTQYF. CDR3 sequence (DNA): TGTGCCAGCAGCGTAGACGGGACATCCACAGATACGCAGTATTTT.

The chain joins TRBV13 to TRBJ2-1; D gene ambiguous. Deletions cut 3 bases from V and 5 bases from J, with 11 bases between. The V gene's germline CDR1 is PRHDT and CDR2 FYEKMQ (reference sequence). The CDR3 has 14 residues. CDR3: CASSFDWKDNEQFF. The CDR3 coding sequence is TGTGCCAGCAGCTTTGACTGGAAAGACAATGAGCAGTTCTTC. Combining the CDR3 with reference TRBV13 and TRBJ2-1 gives the whole variable domain AAGVIQSPRHLIKEKRETATLKCYPIPRHDTVYWYQQGPGQDPQFLISFYEKMQSDKGSIPDRFSAQQFSDYHSELNMSSLELGDSALYFCASSFDWKDNEQFFGPGTRLTVL.

The J gene is TRBJ2-6, the V gene TRBV5-6, with TRBD1 matching 8 bases. The germline CDR1 and CDR2 sequences are SGHDT and YYEEEE. CDR3 size: 19 residues. V shed 5 bases and J 1 base; nucleotides not matched to a gene: 14. CDR3 DNA: TGTGCCAGCAGTCATAGGACAGGGTTCCCATCATCTGGGGCCAACGTCCTGACTTTC. It specifies CASSHRTGFPSSGANVLTF.

The chain couples TRBV25-1 to TRBJ2-3, with a weak D call TRBD2 (6 bases). This CDR3 spans 11 amino acids. Germline CDR1 MGHDK, CDR2 SYGVNS. The CDR3 sequence: CATGETDTQYF. CDR3 bases: TGTGCTACGGGGGAAACAGATACGCAGTATTTT.

V gene TRBV5-5 combines with J gene TRBJ2-3, with 8 bases identical to TRBD2. There are 15 residues in the CDR3. CDR1 is SGHKS and CDR2 is YYEKEE in the germline V gene (reference sequence). Trimming cost V 3 bases and J 4 bases; bases outside gene matches: 7. CDR3: CASSSEREWADTQYF. CDR3 nucleotide sequence: TGTGCCAGCAGCTCCGAGCGGGAGTGGGCAGATACGCAGTATTTT.

The chain carries TRBV18 and TRBJ1-6; D perhaps matches TRBD1 (5 bases). Germline loops: CDR1 KGHSH, CDR2 LQKENI. This CDR3 comprises 15 residues. The germline V and J ends were trimmed by 11 bases and 0 bases, with 14 bases remaining between them. The CDR3 is CASSQGISYNSPLHF. The DNA of the CDR3 is TGTGCCTCCTCCCAGGGAATCTCCTATAATTCACCCCTCCACTTT.

V usage is TRBV7-9 and J usage is TRBJ1-2, with a weak D call TRBD1 (5 bases). The CDR3 has 13 residues. V lost 7 bases and J lost 4, with 13 bases in between. Germline V lookup: CDR1 SEHNR, CDR2 FQNEAQ (reference sequence). The CDR3 here is CASTDSSLYGYTF. Here the CDR3 DNA reads TGTGCCAGCACCGACAGTTCCCTCTATGGCTACACCTTC.